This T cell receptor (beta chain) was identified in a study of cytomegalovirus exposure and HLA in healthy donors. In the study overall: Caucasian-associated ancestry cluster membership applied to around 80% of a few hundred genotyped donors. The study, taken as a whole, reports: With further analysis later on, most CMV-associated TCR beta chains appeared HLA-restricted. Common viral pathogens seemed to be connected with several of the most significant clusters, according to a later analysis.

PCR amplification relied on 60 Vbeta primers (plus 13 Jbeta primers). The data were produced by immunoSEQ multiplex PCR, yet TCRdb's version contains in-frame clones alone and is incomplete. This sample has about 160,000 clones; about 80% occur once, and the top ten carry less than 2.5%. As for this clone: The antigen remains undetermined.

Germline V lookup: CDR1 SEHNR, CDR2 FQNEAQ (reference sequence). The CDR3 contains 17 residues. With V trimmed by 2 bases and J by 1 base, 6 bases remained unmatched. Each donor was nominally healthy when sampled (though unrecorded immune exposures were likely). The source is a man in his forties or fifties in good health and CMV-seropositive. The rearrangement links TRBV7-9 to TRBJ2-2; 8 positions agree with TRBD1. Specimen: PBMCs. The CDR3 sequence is CASSLPGQGMNTGELFF. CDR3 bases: TGTGCCAGCAGCTTACCTGGACAGGGAATGAACACCGGGGAGCTGTTTTTT.